This T cell receptor beta chain stems from a study of control samples from healthy donors and cancer patients. This CDR3 contains 16 residues. The ends were cut back, 0 bases at V and 4 bases at J, with 13 bases in the middle. Germline V gene data show CDR1 as SGHDT and CDR2 as YYEEEE. The method was immunoSEQ multiplex PCR; TCRdb's version includes in-frame clones alone and lacks a portion of them. The data hold about 61,000 clones, with almost 90% observed a single time. Material: PBMCs. The source is a man aged 60-69 years with colorectal cancer. The V call is TRBV5-6, the J call TRBJ2-2, with D uncertain. CDR3 bases: TGTGCCAGCAGCTTGGTGGCGACCGTAACCACCGGGGAGCTGTTTTTT. Protein: CASSLVATVTTGELFF.